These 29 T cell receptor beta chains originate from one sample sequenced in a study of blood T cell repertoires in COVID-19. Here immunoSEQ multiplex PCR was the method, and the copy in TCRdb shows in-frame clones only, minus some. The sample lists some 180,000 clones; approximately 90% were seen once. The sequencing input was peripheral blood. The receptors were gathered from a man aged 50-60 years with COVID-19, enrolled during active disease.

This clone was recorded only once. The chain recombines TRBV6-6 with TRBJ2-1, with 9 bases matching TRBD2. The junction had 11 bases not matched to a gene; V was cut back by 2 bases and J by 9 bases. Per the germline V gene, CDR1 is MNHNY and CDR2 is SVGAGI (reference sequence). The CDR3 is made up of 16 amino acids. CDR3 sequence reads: CASSYQGAGGIAEQFF. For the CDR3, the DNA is TGTGCCAGCAGTTACCAGGGTGCGGGGGGGATCGCTGAGCAGTTCTTC.

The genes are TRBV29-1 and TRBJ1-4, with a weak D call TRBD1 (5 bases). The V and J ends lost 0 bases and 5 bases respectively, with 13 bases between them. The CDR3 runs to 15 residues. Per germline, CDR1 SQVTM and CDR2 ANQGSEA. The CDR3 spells CSVEDRKAGNEKLFF. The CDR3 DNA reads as TGCAGCGTTGAAGATCGCAAGGCAGGGAATGAAAAACTGTTTTTT.

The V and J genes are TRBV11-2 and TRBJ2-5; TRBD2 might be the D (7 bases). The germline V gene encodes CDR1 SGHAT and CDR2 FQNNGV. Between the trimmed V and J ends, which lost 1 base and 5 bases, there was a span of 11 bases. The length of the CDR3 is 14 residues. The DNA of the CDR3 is TGTGCCAGCAGCTTAGTAGGGGGAGGGGAGACCCAGTACTTC. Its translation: CASSLVGGGETQYF.

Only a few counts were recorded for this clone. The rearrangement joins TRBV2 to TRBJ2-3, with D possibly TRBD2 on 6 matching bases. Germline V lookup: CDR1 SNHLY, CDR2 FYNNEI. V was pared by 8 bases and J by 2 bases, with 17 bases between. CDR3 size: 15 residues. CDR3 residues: CASRRLVQTTDTQYF. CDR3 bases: TGTGCCAGCCGCCGACTAGTCCAAACCACAGATACGCAGTATTTT.

The CDR3 DNA follows: TGTGCCAGCAGTTTATTCGGGGACTATGGCTACACCTTC. Amino acid sequence: CASSLFGDYGYTF. This chain joins TRBV12-3 or TRBV12-4 and TRBJ1-2; no definite D call. V was shortened by 2 bases and J by 3 bases, with 7 bases between the two germline ends. The CDR3 has 13 residues.

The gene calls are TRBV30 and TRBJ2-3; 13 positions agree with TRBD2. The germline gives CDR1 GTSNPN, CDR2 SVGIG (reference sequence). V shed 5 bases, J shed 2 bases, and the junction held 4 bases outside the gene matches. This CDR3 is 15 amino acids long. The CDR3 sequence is CAWGLAGDLTDTQYF. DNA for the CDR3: TGTGCCTGGGGACTAGCGGGGGATCTCACAGATACGCAGTATTTT.

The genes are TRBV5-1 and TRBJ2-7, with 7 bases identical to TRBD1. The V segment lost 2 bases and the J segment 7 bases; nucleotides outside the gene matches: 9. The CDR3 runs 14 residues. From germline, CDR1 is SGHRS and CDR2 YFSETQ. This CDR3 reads CASSFYRGTGEQYF. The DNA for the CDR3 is TGCGCCAGCAGCTTCTACAGGGGTACGGGTGAGCAGTACTTC.

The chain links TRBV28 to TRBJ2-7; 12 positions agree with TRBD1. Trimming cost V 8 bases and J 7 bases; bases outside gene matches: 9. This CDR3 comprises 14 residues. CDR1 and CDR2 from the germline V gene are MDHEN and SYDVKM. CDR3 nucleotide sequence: TGTGCCAGCTTTCCGGGACAGGGGGCGGGGGAGCAGTACTTC. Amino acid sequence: CASFPGQGAGEQYF.

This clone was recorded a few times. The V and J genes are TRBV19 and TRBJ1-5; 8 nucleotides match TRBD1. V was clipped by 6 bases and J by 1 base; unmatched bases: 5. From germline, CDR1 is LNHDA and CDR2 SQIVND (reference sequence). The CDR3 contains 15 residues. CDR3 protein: CASRPGGSSNQPQHF. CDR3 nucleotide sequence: TGTGCCAGTAGACCAGGGGGCTCCAGCAATCAGCCCCAGCATTTT.

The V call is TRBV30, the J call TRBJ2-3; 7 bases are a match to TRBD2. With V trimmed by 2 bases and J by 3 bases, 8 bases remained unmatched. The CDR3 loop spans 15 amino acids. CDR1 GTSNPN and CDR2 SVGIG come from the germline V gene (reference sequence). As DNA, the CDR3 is TGTGCCTGGAGTAGGGAGGGGCGAGCGACAGATACGCAGTATTTT. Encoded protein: CAWSREGRATDTQYF.

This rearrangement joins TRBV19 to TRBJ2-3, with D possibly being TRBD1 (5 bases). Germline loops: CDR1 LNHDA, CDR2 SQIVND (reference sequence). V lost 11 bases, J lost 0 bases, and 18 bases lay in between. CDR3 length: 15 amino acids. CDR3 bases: TGTGCCGCAGATTTGGGGCAGGAAAGCACAGATACGCAGTATTTT. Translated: CAADLGQESTDTQYF.

The CDR3, as DNA: TGTGCCAGTAGCCCGAGACAGGGGGGCTACACCGGGGAGCTGTTTTTT. Encoded protein: CASSPRQGGYTGELFF. V usage is TRBV19 and J usage is TRBJ2-2, with TRBD1 identical over 9 bases. V was clipped by 6 bases and J by 3 bases; unmatched bases: 8. The CDR3 extends over 16 amino acids. Germline CDR1 LNHDA, CDR2 SQIVND (reference sequence).

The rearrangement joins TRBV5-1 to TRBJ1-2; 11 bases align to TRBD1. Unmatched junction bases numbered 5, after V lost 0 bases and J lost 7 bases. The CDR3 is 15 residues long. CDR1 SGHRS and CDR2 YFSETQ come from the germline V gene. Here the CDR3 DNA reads TGCGCCAGCAGCTTGGATGGACAGGGGGCGGGTGGCTACACCTTC. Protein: CASSLDGQGAGGYTF.

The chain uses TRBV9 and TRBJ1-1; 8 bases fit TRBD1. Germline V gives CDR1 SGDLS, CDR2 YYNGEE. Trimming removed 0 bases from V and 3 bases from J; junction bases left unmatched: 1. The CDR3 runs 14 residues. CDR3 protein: CASSVGQGYTEAFF. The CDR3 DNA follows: TGTGCCAGCAGCGTAGGACAGGGGTACACTGAAGCTTTCTTT.

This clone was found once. The CDR3 spells CASSLVATLGPGNEQFF. The DNA for the CDR3 is TGTGCCAGCAGCTTGGTGGCGACATTAGGACCAGGGAATGAGCAGTTCTTC. The chain recombines TRBV5-5 with TRBJ2-1; D is perhaps TRBD1 (5 bases). The V gene lost 0 bases and the J gene lost 7 bases, with 20 bases spanning the gap. The CDR3 is 17 residues long. CDR1 and CDR2 from the germline V gene are SGHKS and YYEKEE (reference sequence).

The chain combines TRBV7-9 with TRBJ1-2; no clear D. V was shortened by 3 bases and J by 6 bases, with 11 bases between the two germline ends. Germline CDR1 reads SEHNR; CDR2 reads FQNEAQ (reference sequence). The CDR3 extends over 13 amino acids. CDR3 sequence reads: CASSLRPNHGYTF. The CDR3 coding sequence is TGTGCCAGCAGCTTGCGTCCAAACCATGGCTACACCTTC.

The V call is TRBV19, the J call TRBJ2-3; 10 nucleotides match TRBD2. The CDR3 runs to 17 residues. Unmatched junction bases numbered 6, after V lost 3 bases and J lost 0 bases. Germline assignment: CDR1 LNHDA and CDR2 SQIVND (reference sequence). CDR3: CASSIGPSGGSTDTQYF. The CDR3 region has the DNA TGTGCCAGTAGTATCGGGCCTAGCGGGGGCAGCACAGATACGCAGTATTTT.

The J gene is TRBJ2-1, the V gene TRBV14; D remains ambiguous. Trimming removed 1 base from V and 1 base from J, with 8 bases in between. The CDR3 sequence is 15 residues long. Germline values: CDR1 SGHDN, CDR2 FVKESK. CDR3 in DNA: TGTGCCAGCAGCCAAGTCCTAGATTCCTACAATGAGCAGTTCTTC. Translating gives CASSQVLDSYNEQFF.

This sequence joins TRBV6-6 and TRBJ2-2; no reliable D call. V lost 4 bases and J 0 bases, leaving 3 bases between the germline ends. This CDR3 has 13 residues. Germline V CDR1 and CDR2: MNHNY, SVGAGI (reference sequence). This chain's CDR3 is CASSSANTGELFF. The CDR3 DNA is TGTGCCAGCAGTTCTGCGAACACCGGGGAGCTGTTTTTT.

The CDR3 protein is CASSRAGANTGELFF. The CDR3 DNA reads TGTGCCAGCAGCAGAGCGGGGGCGAACACCGGGGAGCTGTTTTTT. The chain joins TRBV3-1 (or the pseudogene TRBV3-2) to TRBJ2-2, with 8 bases that match TRBD2. The CDR3 length is 15 residues. The germline V gene has CDR1 LGHDT and CDR2 YNNKEL (reference sequence). Germline trimming cut 5 bases from V and 0 bases from J; bases unmatched to any gene: 2.

The CDR3 nucleotides are TGTGCCAGCCATCAGCCCCGGGACAGGCACAATCAGCCCCAGCATTTT. Translating it yields CASHQPRDRHNQPQHF. The chain employs TRBV19 and TRBJ1-5; TRBD1 aligns across 8 bases. The V segment lost 9 bases and the J segment 3 bases; nucleotides outside the gene matches: 13. From germline, CDR1 is LNHDA and CDR2 SQIVND (reference sequence). The CDR3 totals 16 residues.

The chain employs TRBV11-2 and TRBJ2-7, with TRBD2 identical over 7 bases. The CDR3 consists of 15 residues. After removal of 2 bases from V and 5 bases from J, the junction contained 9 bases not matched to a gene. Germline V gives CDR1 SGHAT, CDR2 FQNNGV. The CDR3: CASSLRLGGKDEQYF. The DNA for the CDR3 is TGTGCCAGCAGCTTACGTCTGGGAGGGAAGGACGAGCAGTACTTC.

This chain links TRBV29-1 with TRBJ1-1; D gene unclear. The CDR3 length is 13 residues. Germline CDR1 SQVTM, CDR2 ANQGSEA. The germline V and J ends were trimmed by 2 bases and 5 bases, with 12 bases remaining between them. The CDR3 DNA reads TGCAGCGTTGAAAAGGGATCGGGGACTGAAGCTTTCTTT. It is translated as CSVEKGSGTEAFF.

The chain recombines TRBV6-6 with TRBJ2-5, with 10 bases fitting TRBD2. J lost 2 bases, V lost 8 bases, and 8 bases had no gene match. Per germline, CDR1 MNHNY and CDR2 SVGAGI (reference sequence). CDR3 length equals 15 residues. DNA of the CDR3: TGTGCCAGCTTAAGGACTAGCGGTCCTCAAGAGACCCAGTACTTC. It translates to CASLRTSGPQETQYF.

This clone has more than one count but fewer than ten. Here the CDR3 DNA reads TGTGCCAGTAGTCTCTCCAGCGGGAGGGCCGCCAAAAACATTCAGTACTTC. It yields the protein CASSLSSGRAAKNIQYF. J is TRBJ2-4 and V is TRBV19, with 10 bases fitting TRBD2. Germline V gene lookup returns CDR1 LNHDA and CDR2 SQIVND (reference sequence). This CDR3 has 17 residues. V lost 5 bases to trimming and J lost 1 base; unmatched junction nucleotides: 8.

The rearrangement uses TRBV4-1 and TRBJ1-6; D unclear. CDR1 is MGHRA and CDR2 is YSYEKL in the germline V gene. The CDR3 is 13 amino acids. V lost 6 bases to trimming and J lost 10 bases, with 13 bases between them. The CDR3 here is CASRVEVESPLHF. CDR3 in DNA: TGCGCCAGCAGGGTGGAGGTCGAGTCACCCCTCCACTTT.

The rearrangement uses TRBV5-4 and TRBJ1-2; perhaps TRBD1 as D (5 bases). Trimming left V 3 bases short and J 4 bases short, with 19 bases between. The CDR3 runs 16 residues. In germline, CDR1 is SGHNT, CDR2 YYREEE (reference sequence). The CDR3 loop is CASSSTAGISFYGYTF. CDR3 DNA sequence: TGTGCCAGCAGCTCCACCGCAGGGATTTCCTTCTATGGCTACACCTTC.

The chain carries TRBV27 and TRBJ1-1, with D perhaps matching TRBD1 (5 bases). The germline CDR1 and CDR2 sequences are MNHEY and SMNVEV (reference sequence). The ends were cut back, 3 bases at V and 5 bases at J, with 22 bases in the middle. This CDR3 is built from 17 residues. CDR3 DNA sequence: TGTGCCAGCAGTTTCGCGGGGCAACCCACCCAGATGACTGAAGCTTTCTTT. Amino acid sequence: CASSFAGQPTQMTEAFF.

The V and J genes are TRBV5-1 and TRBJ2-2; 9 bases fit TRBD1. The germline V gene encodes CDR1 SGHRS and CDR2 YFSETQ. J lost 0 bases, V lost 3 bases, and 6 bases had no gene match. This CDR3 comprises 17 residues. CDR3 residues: CASSSGTGFSNTGELFF. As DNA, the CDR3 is TGCGCCAGCAGCTCCGGGACAGGGTTTTCGAACACCGGGGAGCTGTTTTTT.